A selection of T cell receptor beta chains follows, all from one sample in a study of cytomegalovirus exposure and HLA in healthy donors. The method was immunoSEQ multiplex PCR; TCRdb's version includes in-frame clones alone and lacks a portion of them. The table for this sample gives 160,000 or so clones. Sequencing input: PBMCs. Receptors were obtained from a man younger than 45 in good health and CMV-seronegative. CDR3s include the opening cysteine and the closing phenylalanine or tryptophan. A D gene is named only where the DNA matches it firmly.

DNA: TGTGCCAGCAGTATCGGGACTAGCGGATCGGTTCAGTTCTTC
CDR3: CASSIGTSGSVQFF
V: TRBV2
D: TRBD2
J: TRBJ2-1

DNA: TGTGCCACCAGCAGAGACCGGGACAGGGTACGGGAGCAGTACTTC
CDR3: CATSRDRDRVREQYF
V: TRBV15
D: TRBD1
J: TRBJ2-7

DNA: TGTGCCAGCAGTGACTCTAGCGCGAACACCGGGGAGCTGTTTTTT
CDR3: CASSDSSANTGELFF
V: TRBV6-4
D: NA
J: TRBJ2-2

DNA: TGTGCCAGCAGCTCAAGGGGTATGAACACTGAAGCTTTCTTT
CDR3: CASSSRGMNTEAFF
V: TRBV7-3
D: NA
J: TRBJ1-1

DNA: TGTGCCAGCACCGACCGGGACAGGCGGAACACCGGGGAGCTGTTTTTT
CDR3: CASTDRDRRNTGELFF
V: TRBV13
D: TRBD1
J: TRBJ2-2

DNA: TGTGCCAGTATTAAAACAGGGTTAGCATGGTCCGGGGAGCTGTTTTTT
CDR3: CASIKTGLAWSGELFF
V: TRBV19
D: NA
J: TRBJ2-2

DNA: TGTGCCAGCAGTGCCTCCGGGACAGCCCTGCATTTT
CDR3: CASSASGTALHF
V: TRBV6-4
D: TRBD1
J: TRBJ1-5

DNA: TGTGCCAGCAGCTTAGGTGGGCAGGGAACGAACACTGAAGCTTTCTTT
CDR3: CASSLGGQGTNTEAFF
V: TRBV11-3
D: NA
J: TRBJ1-1

DNA: TGTGCCTGGACCCCACCCGGACTAGCGGGACATTACGAGCAGTACTTC
CDR3: CAWTPPGLAGHYEQYF
V: TRBV30
D: TRBD2
J: TRBJ2-7

DNA: TGTGCCAGTACCTCCGTAGGGGCTAACTATGGCTACACCTTC
CDR3: CASTSVGANYGYTF
V: TRBV19
D: NA
J: TRBJ1-2

DNA: TGTGCCTGGAGCGCAGATAACTATGGCTACACCTTC
CDR3: CAWSADNYGYTF
V: TRBV30
D: NA
J: TRBJ1-2

DNA: TGTGCCAGCAGCCCGGGAGGGCGCAATCAGCCCCAGCATTTT
CDR3: CASSPGGRNQPQHF
V: TRBV6-9
D: NA
J: TRBJ1-5

DNA: TGTGCCAGCAGTCCAAGACAGGGCCGGGGGTATGGCTACACCTTC
CDR3: CASSPRQGRGYGYTF
V: TRBV27
D: TRBD1
J: TRBJ1-2